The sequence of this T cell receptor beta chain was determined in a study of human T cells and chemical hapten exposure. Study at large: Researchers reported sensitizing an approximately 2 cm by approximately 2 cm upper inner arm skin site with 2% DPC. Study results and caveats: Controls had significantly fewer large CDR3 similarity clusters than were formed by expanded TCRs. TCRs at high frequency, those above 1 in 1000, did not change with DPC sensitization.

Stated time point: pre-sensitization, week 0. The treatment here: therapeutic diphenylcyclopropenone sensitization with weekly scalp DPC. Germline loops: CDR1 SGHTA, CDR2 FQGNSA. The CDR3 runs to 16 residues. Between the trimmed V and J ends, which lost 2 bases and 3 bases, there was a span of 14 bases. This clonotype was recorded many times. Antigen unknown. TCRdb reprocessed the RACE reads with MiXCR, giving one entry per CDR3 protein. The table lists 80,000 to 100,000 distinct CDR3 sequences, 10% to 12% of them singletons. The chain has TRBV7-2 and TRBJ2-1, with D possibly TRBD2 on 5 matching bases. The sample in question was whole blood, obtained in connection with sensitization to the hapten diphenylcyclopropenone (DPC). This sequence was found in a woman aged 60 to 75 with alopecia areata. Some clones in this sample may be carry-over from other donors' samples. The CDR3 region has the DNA TGTGCCAGCAGCTTAATGGGATTGGGGAGCTACAATGAGCAGTTCTTC. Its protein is CASSLMGLGSYNEQFF.